The 22 T cell receptor beta chains listed next were all sequenced from one sample in a study of T cells in Graves' hyperthyroidism and ophthalmopathy. TCR beta CDR3 regions were amplified from RNA transcripts. RT-PCR in the first round (using the HTBI primer set) targeted the TCR CDR3. One entry per CDR3 protein, called by TCRdb with MiXCR from the multiplex PCR reads. The repertoire consists of around 430,000 distinct CDR3 sequences, with under 15% occurring once and the leading ten covering about 31%. The sequencing sample was made of blood. The receptors were gathered from a woman aged 30 to 39 with Graves' hyperthyroidism.

V usage is TRBV18 and J usage is TRBJ2-1; a possible D gene is TRBD1 (6 bases). The V and J ends lost 3 bases and 1 base respectively, with 16 bases between them. Germline CDR1 and CDR2: KGHSH and LQKENI. This CDR3 contains 17 residues. The CDR3 DNA follows: TGTGCCAGCTCACCCCGACAGGAGACCATTTCCTACAATGAGCAGTTCTTC. Its protein is CASSPRQETISYNEQFF.

In this sample, this clonotype turned up many times. The chain is built from TRBV18 and TRBJ1-6; no definite D call. The CDR3 sequence is 15 residues long. Germline loops: CDR1 KGHSH, CDR2 LQKENI. Trimming shortened V by 5 bases and J by 7 bases, and 15 bases separated the two germline ends. Written as DNA, the CDR3 is TGTGCCAGCTCATCAAATCCGGGCCAGAATTCACCCCTCCACTTT. Protein product: CASSSNPGQNSPLHF.

Ten or more counts support this clonotype. The chain couples TRBV15 to TRBJ2-7; the match to TRBD2 covers 12 bases. The CDR3 sequence is 16 residues long. V was pared by 0 bases and J by 4 bases, with 4 bases of the junction left unmatched. The germline V gene has CDR1 LNHNV and CDR2 YYDKDF (reference sequence). In DNA, the CDR3 is TGTGCCACCAGCAGAGAGAAGGGACTAGCGGGTTACGAGCAGTACTTC. It yields the protein CATSREKGLAGYEQYF. The whole variable domain, remainder taken from reference TRBV15 and TRBJ2-7, is DAMVIQNPRYQVTQFGKPVTLSCSQTLNHNVMYWYQQKSSQAPKLLFHYYDKDFNNEADTPDNFQSRRPNTSFCFLDIRSPGLGDTAMYLCATSREKGLAGYEQYFGPGTRLTVT.

In this sample, this clonotype turned up many times. The V call is TRBV20-1, the J call TRBJ2-1, with 7 nucleotides matching TRBD2. CDR3 size: 14 residues. V lost 6 bases and J lost 5; bases outside the gene matches: 10. Germline CDR1 is DFQATT and CDR2 is SNEGSKA (reference sequence). The CDR3 DNA reads TGCAGTGCCCACCCTCTTCTAGCGGACAATGAGCAGTTCTTC. Residues: CSAHPLLADNEQFF.

The chain is built from TRBV5-5 and TRBJ1-5, with TRBD1 matching over 9 bases. This CDR3 has 16 residues. Germline V gene data show CDR1 as SGHKS and CDR2 as YYEKEE (reference sequence). Trimming removed 5 bases from V and 2 bases from J; junction bases left unmatched: 8. Here the CDR3 reads CASRRTGGEGNQPQHF. The CDR3 DNA sequence: TGTGCCAGCAGGCGAACAGGGGGCGAGGGCAATCAGCCCCAGCATTTT.

V usage is TRBV28 and J usage is TRBJ1-6, with TRBD1 matching over 9 bases. Germline CDR1 reads MDHEN; CDR2 reads SYDVKM. V was pared by 5 bases and J by 3 bases, with 5 bases of the junction left unmatched. The CDR3 totals 16 residues. The CDR3 DNA follows: TGTGCCAGCAGTCCACAGGGGGCTTTCTATAATTCACCCCTCCACTTT. It yields the protein CASSPQGAFYNSPLHF.

This clonotype was observed a handful of times. The chain couples TRBV7-8 to TRBJ1-6, with 10 bases matching TRBD1. V shed 1 base, J shed 7 bases, and the junction held 4 bases outside the gene matches. CDR1 and CDR2 from the germline V gene are SGHVS and FQNEAQ. The CDR3 runs to 16 residues. This chain's CDR3 is CASSLDRTGGNSPLHF. The CDR3 coding sequence is TGTGCCAGCAGCTTAGATAGGACAGGGGGGAATTCACCCCTCCACTTT. The variable domain in full, with the rest retrieved from reference TRBV7-8 and TRBJ1-6, is GAGVSQSPRYKVAKRGQDVALRCDPISGHVSLFWYQQALGQGPEFLTYFQNEAQLDKSGLPSDRFFAERPEGSVSTLKIQRTQQEDSAVYLCASSLDRTGGNSPLHFGNGTRLTVT.

The chain couples TRBV7-3 to TRBJ2-6; 7 nucleotides agree with TRBD1. Unmatched junction bases numbered 14, after V lost 5 bases and J lost 4 bases. CDR1 and CDR2 from the germline V gene are SGHTA and FQGTGA. The CDR3 covers 18 residues. The DNA of the CDR3 is TGTGCCAGCAGCCACTCGGCCAAGGGGGCTCTGGGGGCCAACGTCCTGACTTTC. Its translation: CASSHSAKGALGANVLTF.

This clonotype was recorded at least ten times. V gene TRBV7-2 combines with J gene TRBJ2-7, with TRBD2 matching over 10 bases. The CDR3 is 14 residues long. CDR1 is SGHTA, CDR2 FQGNSA, per germline. J gave up 2 bases and V 5 bases, and 3 bases lay outside the gene matches. CDR3: CASSGSGGPYEQYF. CDR3 in DNA: TGTGCCAGCAGCGGTAGCGGGGGGCCCTACGAGCAGTACTTC.

This clonotype was seen at least ten times. V and J are TRBV11-2 and TRBJ2-5, with D unclear. In germline, CDR1 is SGHAT, CDR2 FQNNGV. V was shortened by 0 bases and J by 4 bases, with 9 bases between the two germline ends. The CDR3 is 14 residues long. CDR3 sequence reads: CASSLDRQRETQYF. The DNA for the CDR3 is TGTGCCAGCAGCTTAGATAGGCAGCGAGAGACCCAGTACTTC.

This clonotype was counted a few times. The J gene is TRBJ2-3, the V gene TRBV25-1, with D uncertain. Germline CDR1 and CDR2: MGHDK and SYGVNS. There are 14 residues in the CDR3. With 5 bases removed from V and 6 bases from J, the gap between germline ends came to 15 bases. The CDR3 here is CASSPAPPLDTQYF. In DNA, the CDR3 is TGTGCCAGCAGTCCGGCTCCGCCGTTGGATACGCAGTATTTT. The whole variable domain, filled in from reference TRBV25-1 and TRBJ2-3, reads EADIYQTPRYLVIGTGKKITLECSQTMGHDKMYWYQQDPGMELHLIHYSYGVNSTEKGDLSSESTVSRIRTEHFPLTLESARPSHTSQYLCASSPAPPLDTQYFGPGTRLTVL.

This clonotype was seen many times. J is TRBJ2-7 and V is TRBV28, with D uncertain. Trimming cost V 10 bases and J 0 bases, with 13 bases left between them. The CDR3 is 13 residues long. Germline V gene data show CDR1 as MDHEN and CDR2 as SYDVKM. The CDR3 DNA reads TGTGCCACAAAGGTTGGTTTCTCCTACGAGCAGTACTTC. It yields the protein CATKVGFSYEQYF.

The chain recombines TRBV6-1 with TRBJ2-4, with 7 bases identical to TRBD1. The germline gives CDR1 MNHNS, CDR2 SASEGT. CDR3 size: 15 residues. Trimming cost V 6 bases and J 0 bases; bases outside gene matches: 5. The CDR3 nucleotides read TGTGCCAGCAGAGGACAGGTTCTAGCCAAAAACATTCAGTACTTC. Its translation is CASRGQVLAKNIQYF.

This clonotype was counted only a few times. One end of the junction is discordant with germline, which a read error may explain. The chain uses TRBV5-1 and TRBJ2-1; TRBD2 aligns across 10 bases. The CDR3 consists of 16 residues. Germline V lookup: CDR1 SGHRS, CDR2 YFSETQ. The CDR3: CASSLYPSGSGNEQLF. In nucleotides, the CDR3 is TGCGCCAGCAGCTTGTACCCTAGCGGGAGTGGGAATGAGCAGCTCTTC. Full variable domain (outside the CDR3, taken from reference TRBV5-1 and TRBJ2-1): KAGVTQTPRYLIKTRGQQVTLSCSPISGHRSVSWYQQTPGQGLQFLFEYFSETQRNKGNFPGRFSGRQFSNSRSEMNVSTLELGDSALYLCASSLYPSGSGNEQLFGPGTRLTVL.

This rearrangement joins TRBV20-1 to TRBJ1-2; 7 nucleotides agree with TRBD1. Per the germline V gene, CDR1 is DFQATT and CDR2 is SNEGSKA (reference sequence). The V and J ends lost 1 base and 5 bases, in that order; junction bases with no gene match: 10. The CDR3 contains 15 residues. Here the CDR3 reads CSARATGHNKYGYTF. The CDR3 DNA sequence: TGCAGTGCTAGAGCGACAGGGCACAACAAGTATGGCTACACCTTC.

This clonotype showed up many times. This chain joins TRBV6-1 and TRBJ2-1, with 10 bases fitting TRBD2. This CDR3 is 16 amino acids long. J lost 0 bases, V lost 8 bases, and 7 bases had no gene match. Germline V CDR1 and CDR2: MNHNS, SASEGT. The CDR3 reads CASPRASGSSYNEQFF. Written as DNA, the CDR3 is TGTGCCAGCCCCCGAGCTAGCGGGAGCTCCTACAATGAGCAGTTCTTC.

This clonotype was recorded many times. V usage is TRBV28 and J usage is TRBJ1-2; 7 bases are shared with TRBD1. The CDR3 is made up of 13 amino acids. With V trimmed by 7 bases and J by 2 bases, 4 bases remained unmatched. CDR1 and CDR2 from the germline V gene are MDHEN and SYDVKM. CDR3 in DNA: TGTGCCAGCAACCCGGGACAGAACTATGGCTACACCTTC. Translated, it gives CASNPGQNYGYTF.

The rearrangement joins TRBV5-1 to TRBJ2-1, with D tentatively TRBD2 (5 bases). V shed 5 bases and J shed 0 bases, with 9 bases lying between them. Per germline, CDR1 SGHRS and CDR2 YFSETQ. The CDR3 totals 14 residues. This chain's CDR3 is CASRVGDSYNEQFF. For the CDR3, the DNA is TGCGCCAGCAGAGTGGGAGACTCCTACAATGAGCAGTTCTTC.

This clonotype was counted ten times or more. The rearrangement links TRBV11-2 to TRBJ2-2, with 8 nucleotides matching TRBD2. The CDR3 sequence is 17 residues long. The J segment lost 4 bases and the V segment lost 2 bases, leaving 9 bases of the junction unmatched. Germline V gene sequence: CDR1 SGHAT, CDR2 FQNNGV. The CDR3 sequence is CASSLISGGLTTGELFF. The CDR3 DNA reads TGTGCCAGCAGCTTAATCAGCGGGGGACTCACCACCGGGGAGCTGTTTTTT.

This clonotype was seen ten or more times. The chain carries TRBV6-4 and TRBJ1-6, with D tentatively TRBD1 (6 bases). The CDR3 has 14 amino acids. Between the trimmed V and J ends, which lost 0 bases and 6 bases, there was a span of 6 bases. CDR1 and CDR2 (germline): MRHNA, SNTAGT. The CDR3 nucleotides are TGTGCCAGCAGTGACTCGGGGGCTAATTCACCCCTCCACTTT. Encoded protein: CASSDSGANSPLHF.

This clonotype was detected once. One base away lies a much larger clone, so this may be a sequencing read error. The chain couples TRBV11-2 to TRBJ2-2, with 8 bases fitting TRBD1. Germline CDR1 is SGHAT and CDR2 is FQNNGV. There are 12 residues in the CDR3. V lost 11 bases, J lost 14 bases, and 13 bases stayed unmatched. The CDR3 region has the DNA TGTGCCCGCATCATACCTGGACAGGGACTGTTTTTT. This gives the protein CARIIPGQGLFF.

This clonotype was recorded many times. The V call is TRBV11-3, the J call TRBJ2-3; D is unresolved. Germline assignment: CDR1 SGHNT and CDR2 YENEEA. V lost 2 bases, J lost 2 bases, and 8 bases lay in between. This CDR3 spans 14 amino acids. The CDR3 region has the DNA TGTGCCAGCAGCTTATCACGGTCCACAGATACGCAGTATTTT. It is translated as CASSLSRSTDTQYF.